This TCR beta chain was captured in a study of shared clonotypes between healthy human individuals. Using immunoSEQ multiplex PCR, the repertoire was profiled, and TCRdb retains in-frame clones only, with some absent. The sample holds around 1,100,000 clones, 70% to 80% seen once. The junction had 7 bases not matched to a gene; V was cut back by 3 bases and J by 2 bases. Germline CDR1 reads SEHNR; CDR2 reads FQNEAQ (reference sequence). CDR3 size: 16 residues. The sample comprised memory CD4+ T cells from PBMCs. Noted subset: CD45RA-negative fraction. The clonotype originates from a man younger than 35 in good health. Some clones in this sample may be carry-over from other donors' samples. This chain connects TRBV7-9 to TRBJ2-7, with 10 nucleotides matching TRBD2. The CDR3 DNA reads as TGTGCCAGCAGCTTCGGGCTAGCGGGAGTAACCTACGAGCAGTACTTC. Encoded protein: CASSFGLAGVTYEQYF. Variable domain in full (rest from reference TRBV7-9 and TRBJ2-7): DTGVSQNPRHKITKRGQNVTFRCDPISEHNRLYWYRQTLGQGPEFLTYFQNEAQLEKSRLLSDRFSAERPKGSFSTLEIQRTEQGDSAMYLCASSFGLAGVTYEQYFGPGTRLTVT.